A single sample is the source of the 17 T cell receptor beta chains below, sequenced in a study of blood T cells in healthy people across ages. It was with a sample-barcoded 5' primer and a J-beta primer mix that a second PCR of roughly 7 to 12 cycles was run. TCRdb used MiXCR to reprocess the 5' RACE reads, holding one entry per CDR3 protein. Of hundreds of thousands of distinct CDR3 sequences in the sample, around 52% were seen once. The sample comprised blood. These receptors originate from a woman of 80 years or more in good health.

Remarks on this clonotype: One junction end disagrees with the germline gene, perhaps due to a read error. The CDR3 protein is CTSSRQVAGGYNEPFF. CDR3 DNA: TGTACCAGCAGCCGCCAGGTAGCGGGAGGTTACAATGAGCCGTTCTTC. This rearrangement joins TRBV7-6 to TRBJ2-1, with 10 bases that match TRBD2. This CDR3 has 16 residues. Germline V gene lookup returns CDR1 SGHVS and CDR2 FNYEAQ.

The chain links TRBV10-3 to TRBJ2-2; a possible D gene is TRBD1 (6 bases). Trimming removed 11 bases at V and 7 bases at J, with 17 bases between. CDR1 and CDR2 from the germline V gene are ENHRY and SYGVKD. This CDR3 spans 13 amino acids. CDR3 DNA sequence: TGTGCCGCACAGGGCAGGGCGGACGGGGAGCTGTTTTTT. It translates to CAAQGRADGELFF.

This clonotype has ten or more counts. The chain has TRBV6-5 and TRBJ1-4; maybe TRBD1 (5 bases). Per the germline V gene, CDR1 is MNHEY and CDR2 is SVGAGI. V was trimmed by 2 bases and J by 4 bases, leaving 11 bases between them. The CDR3 extends over 15 amino acids. CDR3 protein: CASSYVGGVNEKLFF. In DNA form, the CDR3 reads TGTGCCAGCAGTTACGTTGGGGGTGTTAATGAAAAACTGTTTTTT.

V is TRBV14 and J is TRBJ2-5; D not certain. Germline loops: CDR1 SGHDN, CDR2 FVKESK. The length of the CDR3 is 16 residues. V was clipped by 4 bases and J by 11 bases, with 26 bases between them. The CDR3 DNA sequence: TGTGCCAGCAGCCTTCCAGAACGACCTTTAAGGAATGAACAGTACTTC. This gives the protein CASSLPERPLRNEQYF. The full variable domain, its missing parts supplied by reference TRBV14 and TRBJ2-5, is EAGVTQFPSHSVIEKGQTVTLRCDPISGHDNLYWYRRVMGKEIKFLLHFVKESKQDESGMPNNRFLAERTGGTYSTLKVQPAELEDSGVYFCASSLPERPLRNEQYFGPGTRLLVL.

This clonotype was seen ten or more times. V gene TRBV9 combines with J gene TRBJ2-7; D possibly corresponds to TRBD1 (6 bases). Germline lookup yields CDR1 SGDLS and CDR2 YYNGEE. The CDR3 has 16 amino acids. The V and J ends lost 2 bases and 3 bases respectively, with 18 bases between them. CDR3 amino acids: CASSVRDTLRIYEQYF. CDR3 DNA: TGTGCCAGCAGCGTCCGGGACACCCTTAGAATCTACGAGCAGTACTTC.

The rearrangement uses TRBV4-1 and TRBJ2-4; a possible D gene is TRBD2 (6 bases). With 4 bases removed from V and 13 bases from J, the gap between germline ends came to 23 bases. There are 15 residues in the CDR3. Germline CDR1 and CDR2: MGHRA and YSYEKL. CDR3 DNA: TGCGCCAGCAGCCCCGGGACTTCCCGAACAACGGGGCAGTACTTC. Translating gives CASSPGTSRTTGQYF.

V gene TRBV12-3 or TRBV12-4 combines with J gene TRBJ1-2; TRBD1 aligns across 11 bases. V was clipped by 4 bases and J by 5 bases; unmatched bases: 12. The CDR3 runs to 17 residues. The chain's CDR3 is CASSSLPRTGGYYGYTF. The CDR3 bases are TGTGCCAGCAGTTCCTTACCCAGGACAGGGGGCTATTATGGCTACACCTTC.

About this clonotype: A much larger clone sits a single nucleotide away, making a read error possible. The rearrangement joins TRBV28 to TRBJ2-6, with a weak D call TRBD1 (5 bases). The CDR3 contains 16 residues. Germline V CDR1 and CDR2: MDHEN, SYDVKM. The CDR3 nucleotides read TGTGCCAGCAGTTTAATACCTGGCTCTGGGGCCAACGTCCTGGCTTTC. As protein: CASSLIPGSGANVLAF.

Many counts were recorded for this clonotype. The V call is TRBV20-1, the J call TRBJ2-3; D may be TRBD2 (5 bases). Per germline, CDR1 DFQATT and CDR2 SNEGSKA (reference sequence). The CDR3 is made up of 14 amino acids. V was trimmed by 2 bases and J by 1 base, leaving 10 bases between them. CDR3 sequence: CSARLALGTDTQYF. CDR3 DNA: TGCAGTGCTAGACTAGCTCTTGGCACAGATACGCAGTATTTT.

V and J are TRBV3-1 and TRBJ1-2; 9 bases are a match to TRBD1. V dropped 0 bases and J dropped 8; count of bases not matched to a gene: 7. The CDR3 sequence is 15 residues long. Per germline, CDR1 LGHDT and CDR2 YNNKEL (reference sequence). As DNA, the CDR3 is TGTGCCAGCAGCCAAGATCTCGGACAGGGGAGCGGCTACACCTTC. Its protein is CASSQDLGQGSGYTF.

At least ten counts were recorded for this clonotype. CDR3 in DNA: TGCGCCAGCAGCCAAGAGGTCCGGGACAGCTATGGCTACACCTTC. It translates to CASSQEVRDSYGYTF. This chain uses TRBV4-1 with TRBJ1-2; 7 bases line up with TRBD1. The CDR3 spans 15 residues. Per germline, CDR1 MGHRA and CDR2 YSYEKL. The ends lost 0 bases at V and 4 bases at J; junction bases unmatched: 5.

This chain connects TRBV9 to TRBJ2-1, with 8 bases matching TRBD2. The CDR3 totals 14 residues. Germline V CDR1 and CDR2: SGDLS, YYNGEE. Unmatched junction bases numbered 9, after V lost 4 bases and J lost 9 bases. The CDR3 sequence: CASSFSGNAGEQFF. The CDR3 nucleotides read TGTGCCAGCAGCTTTAGCGGGAATGCCGGTGAGCAGTTCTTC.

This chain links TRBV12-3 or TRBV12-4 with TRBJ2-7, with TRBD2 identical over 8 bases. The ends lost 6 bases at V and 2 bases at J; junction bases unmatched: 12. CDR3 size: 16 residues. The chain's CDR3 is CASRQGGSGVTYEQYF. CDR3 nucleotides: TGTGCCAGCAGACAAGGTGGTAGCGGGGTAACCTACGAGCAGTACTTC.

This clonotype was observed once. V is TRBV28 and J is TRBJ1-1; 7 bases fit TRBD1. The V segment lost 3 bases and the J segment 6 bases; nucleotides outside the gene matches: 1. The CDR3 contains 12 residues. CDR1 and CDR2 from the germline V gene are MDHEN and SYDVKM. CDR3 loop: CASSFQGAEAFF. The DNA for the CDR3 is TGTGCCAGCAGTTTCCAGGGGGCTGAAGCTTTCTTT.

Concerning this clonotype itself: This could be a read error, since a much larger clone is one nucleotide away. The chain employs TRBV5-1 and TRBJ1-1, with 7 positions matching TRBD1. This CDR3 is built from 13 residues. Germline V gene lookup returns CDR1 SGHRS and CDR2 YFSETQ. CDR3 sequence reads: CTSSLTGDTEAFF. CDR3 nucleotide sequence: TGCACCAGCAGCCTTACAGGGGACACTGAAGCTTTCTTT.

As to this clonotype: A clone one base away is much larger, so this may be a read error. The V and J genes are TRBV12-3 or TRBV12-4 and TRBJ2-3; possible D gene TRBD1, 5 bases. Trimming shortened V by 5 bases and J by 6 bases, and 12 bases separated the two germline ends. This CDR3 contains 13 residues. The CDR3 nucleotides are TGTGCCAGCAGTATAGACAGTAGGGATACGCAGTATTTT. Its translation is CASSIDSRDTQYF.

Comment on this clonotype: It may be a read error: a sequence one base away is much more abundant. This sequence joins TRBV15 and TRBJ1-1, with no clear D. Germline CDR1 LNHNV, CDR2 YYDKDF (reference sequence). CDR3 length: 15 residues. The DNA of the CDR3 is TGTGCCACCAACAGAGATGAAGGATATAACGGTGAAGCTTTCTTT. Amino acid sequence: CATNRDEGYNGEAFF.